This TCR beta chain derives from a study of blood T cells in healthy people across ages. This clonotype was counted a few times. Its cognate antigen is unknown. Study-level points and caveats: Age advanced and TCR beta diversity per million T cells fell, roughly linearly. Relative to aged donors, long-lived donors carried more naive CD4+ cells and displayed higher diversity.

A second PCR of about 6 to 11 cycles used a sample-barcoded 5' primer and a J-beta primer mix. All cDNA molecules were each tagged by a template-switch adaptor with 12 random nucleotides. TCRdb passed the 5' RACE reads through MiXCR, listing each CDR3 protein once. There are 850,000 to 1,300,000 distinct CDR3 sequences in the sample; more than 35% occur only once, and approximately 20% lies in the top ten. V was pared by 3 bases and J by 6 bases, with 9 bases between. Germline V lookup: CDR1 DFQATT, CDR2 SNEGSKA (reference sequence). CDR3 length equals 12 residues. The TCR sequence derives from a woman aged 60-75 years in good health. Sample: blood. The chain combines TRBV20-1 with TRBJ2-1, with unresolved D. CDR3 coding DNA: TGCAGTGCTAGTTTGGCGTCCAATGAGCAGTTCTTC. It yields the protein CSASLASNEQFF.